The T cell receptor beta chain under discussion was sequenced for a study of cytomegalovirus exposure and HLA in healthy donors. The study's findings and limits: Follow-up analysis later connected one missense variant in DCLRE1C with trimming of TCR beta V- and J-genes.

PCR was performed using 60 Vbeta and 13 Jbeta primers. Sequencing used immunoSEQ multiplex PCR; TCRdb keeps in-frame clones, though not all of them. The profile shows around 200,000 clones, approximately 83% of them singletons. This clone is medium-sized. Its matching antigen is unknown. The germline CDR1 and CDR2 sequences are ENHRY and SYGVKD. Trimming stripped 5 bases from V and 4 bases from J, with 9 bases between. The CDR3 consists of 14 residues. The J gene is TRBJ2-6, the V gene TRBV10-3, with D possibly TRBD1 on 5 matching bases. The clonotype comes from a woman aged 50 to 60 in good health and CMV-seropositive. The sample was PBMCs. The DNA of the CDR3 is TGTGCCATCAGTTCAGGGTCCGGGGCCAACGTCCTGACTTTC. It codes for CAISSGSGANVLTF.